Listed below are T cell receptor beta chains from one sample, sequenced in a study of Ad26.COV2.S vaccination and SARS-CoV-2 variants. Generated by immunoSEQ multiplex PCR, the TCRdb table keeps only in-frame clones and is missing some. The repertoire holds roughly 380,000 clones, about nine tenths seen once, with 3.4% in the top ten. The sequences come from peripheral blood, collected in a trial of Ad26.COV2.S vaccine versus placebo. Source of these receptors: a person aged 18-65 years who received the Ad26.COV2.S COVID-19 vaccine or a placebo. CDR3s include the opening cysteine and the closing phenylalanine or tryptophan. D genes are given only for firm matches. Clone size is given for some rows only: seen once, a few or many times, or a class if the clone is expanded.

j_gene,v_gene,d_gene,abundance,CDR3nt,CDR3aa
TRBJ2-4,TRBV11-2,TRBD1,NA,TGTGCCAGCGACGCCAGGGGGAAAAACATTCAGTACTTC,CASDARGKNIQYF
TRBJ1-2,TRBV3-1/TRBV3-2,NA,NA,TGTGCCAGCAGCCAAGTTCCCGACAGGCCCTACACCTTC,CASSQVPDRPYTF
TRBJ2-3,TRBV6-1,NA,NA,TGTGCCAGCAGTGAAGCCCCATGGAGCACAGATACGCAGTATTTT,CASSEAPWSTDTQYF
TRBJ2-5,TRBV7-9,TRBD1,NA,TGTGCCAGCCGGCACCAGGGGGAAGAGACCCAGTACTTC,CASRHQGEETQYF
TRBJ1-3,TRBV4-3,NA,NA,TGCGCCAGCAGCCAAGATAAGGGGTTCGGATCTGGAAACACCATATATTTT,CASSQDKGFGSGNTIYF
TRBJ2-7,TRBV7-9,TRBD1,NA,TGTGCCAGCAGCCCTCGACAGGGCTACGAGCAGTACTTC,CASSPRQGYEQYF
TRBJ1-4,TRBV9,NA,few,TGTGCCAGCAGCCCGGGGGAAGAAAAACTGTTTTTT,CASSPGEEKLFF
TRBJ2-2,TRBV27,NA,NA,TGTGCCAGCAGTGCAGGGTGGTCCGGGTATTCGAACACCGGGGAGCTGTTTTTT,CASSAGWSGYSNTGELFF
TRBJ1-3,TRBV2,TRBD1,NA,TGTGCCAGCAGTGAAGCCCAGACAGGGGTTAAAAACACCATATATTTT,CASSEAQTGVKNTIYF
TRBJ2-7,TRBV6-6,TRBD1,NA,TGTGCCAGCAGTTACTACAGGACAGGCGAGCAGTACTTC,CASSYYRTGEQYF
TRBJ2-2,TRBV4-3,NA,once,TGCGCCAGCAGCCAATATAAAACCGGGGAGCTGTTTTTT,CASSQYKTGELFF
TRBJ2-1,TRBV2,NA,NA,TGTGCCAGCAGTGAACTGCCCCGGGCGTTCTACAATGAGCAGTTCTTC,CASSELPRAFYNEQFF
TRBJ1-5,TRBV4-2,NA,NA,TGTGCCAGCAGCCAAGATGTGAAACAGAGAAATCAGCCCCAGCATTTT,CASSQDVKQRNQPQHF
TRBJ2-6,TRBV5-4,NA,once,TGTGCCAGCAGCTCACCAGGAGGCACTGGGGCCAACGTCCTGACTTTC,CASSSPGGTGANVLTF
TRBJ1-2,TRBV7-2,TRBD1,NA,TGTGCCAGCAGCTTAGACCCGGGACAGGCTAACTATGGCTACACCTTC,CASSLDPGQANYGYTF
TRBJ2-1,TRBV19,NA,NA,TGTGCCAGTAGTATAAGGGGAAACAATGAGCAGTTCTTC,CASSIRGNNEQFF
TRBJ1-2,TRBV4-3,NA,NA,TGCGCCAGCAGCCAAGACGAGGAGGCCCTCGCAATCTATGGCTACACCTTC,CASSQDEEALAIYGYTF
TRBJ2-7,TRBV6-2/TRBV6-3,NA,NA,TGTGCCAGCAGCCTGATTGGGATCTACGAGCAGTACTTC,CASSLIGIYEQYF
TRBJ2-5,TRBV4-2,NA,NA,TGTGCCAGCAGCCAAGCAAAAGGGCGGGAGACCCAGTACTTC,CASSQAKGRETQYF
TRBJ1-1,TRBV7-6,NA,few,TGTGCCAGCAGTTTGCAGGTAGGCCAGAACACTGAAGCTTTCTTT,CASSLQVGQNTEAFF
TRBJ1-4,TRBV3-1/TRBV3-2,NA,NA,TGTGCCAGCAGACAAGGGTCACAGGGTACTAATGAAAAACTGTTTTTT,CASRQGSQGTNEKLFF
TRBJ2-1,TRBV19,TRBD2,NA,TGTGCCAGTAGCACGGGACTAGCGGGGGATAATGAGCAGTTCTTC,CASSTGLAGDNEQFF